The rows below give T cell receptor beta chains drawn from one sample of a study of cytomegalovirus exposure and HLA in healthy donors. Only in-frame clones appear in the TCRdb table, and some are missing; sequencing was by immunoSEQ multiplex PCR. The table lists 130,000 to 150,000 clones, just under 85% of them singletons. The sequenced sample consisted of PBMCs. These receptors came from a woman aged 55-69 years in good health and CMV-seropositive. Both conserved end residues are part of each CDR3. Each record gives: D gene, CDR3 length, V gene, J gene, clone size, CDR3 protein, CDR3 DNA. The D gene is left open where the match is weak. Size tells how often a clone was seen (once, few, many) or the class of an expanded clone, and some rows leave it out.

d_call: .; cdr3_length: 14; v_call: TRBV7-9; j_call: TRBJ1-4; clone_size: .; cdr3_aa: CASLPRGEDEKLFF; cdr3_nt: TGTGCCAGCCTCCCTCGCGGGGAGGATGAAAAACTGTTTTTT
d_call: .; cdr3_length: 14; v_call: TRBV18; j_call: TRBJ2-3; clone_size: .; cdr3_aa: CASSPYTGTDTQYF; cdr3_nt: TGTGCCAGCTCACCATATACAGGCACAGATACGCAGTATTTT
d_call: TRBD1; cdr3_length: 13; v_call: TRBV18; j_call: TRBJ1-1; clone_size: .; cdr3_aa: CASSQKQGAEAFF; cdr3_nt: TGTGCCAGCTCACAAAAACAGGGGGCTGAAGCTTTCTTT
d_call: TRBD1; cdr3_length: 14; v_call: TRBV30; j_call: TRBJ1-1; clone_size: few; cdr3_aa: CAWSVPGTGVKAFF; cdr3_nt: TGTGCCTGGAGTGTACCCGGGACAGGGGTGAAAGCTTTCTTT
d_call: TRBD1; cdr3_length: 15; v_call: TRBV19; j_call: TRBJ2-6; clone_size: .; cdr3_aa: CASGLTGPGANVLTF; cdr3_nt: TGTGCCAGTGGATTGACAGGGCCTGGGGCCAACGTCCTGACTTTC
d_call: TRBD2; cdr3_length: 16; v_call: TRBV9; j_call: TRBJ2-3; clone_size: .; cdr3_aa: CASSERGLANTDTQYF; cdr3_nt: TGTGCCAGCAGCGAGAGAGGACTAGCGAACACAGATACGCAGTATTTT
d_call: TRBD1; cdr3_length: 15; v_call: TRBV6-5; j_call: TRBJ1-5; clone_size: .; cdr3_aa: CASSYYRGSNQPQHF; cdr3_nt: TGTGCCAGCAGTTACTACAGGGGAAGCAATCAGCCCCAGCATTTT
d_call: .; cdr3_length: 15; v_call: TRBV7-9; j_call: TRBJ2-5; clone_size: .; cdr3_aa: CASSSTGNREETQYF; cdr3_nt: TGTGCCAGCAGCTCAACGGGGAACAGAGAAGAGACCCAGTACTTC
d_call: .; cdr3_length: 13; v_call: TRBV28; j_call: TRBJ1-2; clone_size: .; cdr3_aa: CASSWGRNYGYTF; cdr3_nt: TGTGCCAGCAGTTGGGGCCGAAACTATGGCTACACCTTC
d_call: TRBD1; cdr3_length: 13; v_call: TRBV5-1; j_call: TRBJ2-3; clone_size: once; cdr3_aa: CASSRTGGDTQYF; cdr3_nt: TGCGCCAGCAGCCGGACAGGGGGGGATACGCAGTATTTT
d_call: .; cdr3_length: 14; v_call: TRBV27; j_call: TRBJ2-3; clone_size: .; cdr3_aa: CASRPTSHTDTQYF; cdr3_nt: TGTGCCAGCAGACCTACGAGCCACACAGATACGCAGTATTTT
d_call: TRBD1; cdr3_length: 17; v_call: TRBV10-3; j_call: TRBJ2-2; clone_size: .; cdr3_aa: CAIRYHGTDQNTGELFF; cdr3_nt: TGTGCCATCAGATATCACGGGACAGACCAAAACACCGGGGAGCTGTTTTTT
d_call: .; cdr3_length: 14; v_call: TRBV6-5; j_call: TRBJ1-1; clone_size: .; cdr3_aa: CASSLGEENTEAFF; cdr3_nt: TGTGCCAGCAGTTTAGGGGAAGAGAACACTGAAGCTTTCTTT
d_call: TRBD2; cdr3_length: 16; v_call: TRBV5-4; j_call: TRBJ2-3; clone_size: .; cdr3_aa: CASTLGGTASTDTQYF; cdr3_nt: TGTGCCAGCACCCTGGGGGGGACCGCCAGCACAGATACGCAGTATTTT
d_call: TRBD2; cdr3_length: 14; v_call: TRBV9; j_call: TRBJ2-3; clone_size: .; cdr3_aa: CASSKTSGRITQYF; cdr3_nt: TGTGCCAGCAGCAAGACTAGCGGGAGAATTACGCAGTATTTT
d_call: .; cdr3_length: 15; v_call: TRBV9; j_call: TRBJ2-1; clone_size: .; cdr3_aa: CASSDSGADYNEQFF; cdr3_nt: TGTGCCAGCAGCGATAGCGGAGCAGACTACAATGAGCAGTTCTTC
d_call: TRBD2; cdr3_length: 14; v_call: TRBV7-8; j_call: TRBJ2-7; clone_size: .; cdr3_aa: CASSLIAGGSEQYF; cdr3_nt: TGTGCCAGCAGCCTCATAGCGGGAGGGTCCGAGCAGTACTTC
d_call: .; cdr3_length: 14; v_call: TRBV5-4; j_call: TRBJ2-7; clone_size: .; cdr3_aa: CASSLKSSQARQYF; cdr3_nt: TGTGCCAGCAGCTTGAAGTCTAGCCAGGCTCGGCAGTACTTC
d_call: .; cdr3_length: 16; v_call: TRBV30; j_call: TRBJ2-1; clone_size: .; cdr3_aa: CAWSPVGPSSYNEQFF; cdr3_nt: TGTGCCTGGAGCCCCGTGGGGCCCAGCTCCTACAATGAGCAGTTCTTC
d_call: TRBD2; cdr3_length: 17; v_call: TRBV27; j_call: TRBJ2-1; clone_size: .; cdr3_aa: CASSFTLAGGLYNEQFF; cdr3_nt: TGTGCCAGCAGTTTCACGTTAGCGGGAGGTTTGTACAATGAGCAGTTCTTC
d_call: .; cdr3_length: 18; v_call: TRBV9; j_call: TRBJ2-2; clone_size: .; cdr3_aa: CASSVDWRAHTNTGELFF; cdr3_nt: TGTGCCAGCAGCGTAGACTGGAGGGCACACACGAACACCGGGGAGCTGTTTTTT
d_call: .; cdr3_length: 14; v_call: TRBV7-9; j_call: TRBJ1-1; clone_size: .; cdr3_aa: CASASEEEDTEAFF; cdr3_nt: TGTGCCAGCGCCTCAGAGGAGGAGGACACTGAAGCTTTCTTT